Presented here are 30 T cell receptor beta chains from one specimen sequenced in a study of CD8+ T cells in alopecia areata. Extracted from the samples, RNA was reverse transcribed into cDNA to serve as the sequencing template. Assay used: immunoSEQ multiplex PCR; TCRdb lists only in-frame clones, some missing. The table lists 130,000 to 150,000 clones, 40% to 65% of them singletons, with roughly 0.92% in the top ten. Source: CD4+ T cells sorted from blood, taken at week 0. These receptors were obtained from a human donor with alopecia areata.

The chain combines TRBV5-6 with TRBJ1-4; tentative D call: TRBD1 (5 bases). Trimming pared 2 bases from V and 11 bases from J, leaving 16 bases between. This CDR3 is 14 amino acids long. The germline gives CDR1 SGHDT, CDR2 YYEEEE. In DNA, the CDR3 is TGTGCCAGCAGCTTCGGGGGAGGCGAACAGAAACTGTTTTTT. This gives the protein CASSFGGGEQKLFF.

This sequence joins TRBV30 and TRBJ1-1; D gene ambiguous. The CDR3 is made up of 15 amino acids. The germline gives CDR1 GTSNPN, CDR2 SVGIG (reference sequence). Trimming took 4 bases from V and 0 from J, leaving 15 bases between them. For the CDR3, the DNA is TGTGCCTGGATCCCAAAAATCGGGATGAACACTGAAGCTTTCTTT. It specifies CAWIPKIGMNTEAFF.

The rearrangement uses TRBV30 and TRBJ2-7; TRBD1 is a possible D gene (6 bases). Germline assignment: CDR1 GTSNPN and CDR2 SVGIG (reference sequence). The CDR3 length is 12 residues. V shed 3 bases and J shed 5 bases, with 11 bases lying between them. CDR3: CAWRGYRDEQYF. CDR3 DNA sequence: TGTGCCTGGAGGGGGTACAGGGACGAGCAGTACTTC.

The gene calls are TRBV4-1 and TRBJ2-7; TRBD1 agrees at 8 bases. This CDR3 is 16 amino acids long. V trimming: 1 base; J trimming: 0 bases; junction bases outside the gene matches: 5. Germline-derived CDR1 and CDR2 are MGHRA and YSYEKL. CDR3 residues: CASSQGMGQVSYEQYF. Written as DNA, the CDR3 is TGCGCCAGCAGCCAAGGCATGGGACAGGTCTCCTACGAGCAGTACTTC.

This clone came up a few times. V and J are TRBV11-2 and TRBJ2-3; perhaps TRBD2 as D (5 bases). Trimming took 1 base from V and 6 from J, leaving 8 bases between them. The CDR3 is made up of 13 amino acids. From germline, CDR1 is SGHAT and CDR2 FQNNGV. CDR3 loop: CASSLAGTDTQYF. DNA for the CDR3: TGTGCCAGCAGCTTAGCGGGAACGGATACGCAGTATTTT.

The chain uses TRBV4-2 and TRBJ2-1; D is perhaps TRBD1 (6 bases). The CDR3 length is 14 residues. The germline CDR1 and CDR2 sequences are LGHNA and YNFKEQ. The germline V and J ends were trimmed by 1 base and 9 bases, with 13 bases remaining between them. The CDR3, as DNA: TGTGCCAGCAGCCAAGTCGGGTTAGGGGGTGAGCAGTTCTTC. It translates to CASSQVGLGGEQFF.

The genes are TRBV29-1 and TRBJ2-1, with 8 nucleotides matching TRBD1. The CDR3 covers 13 residues. Losses at the gene ends were 8 bases for V and 5 bases for J; bases not matched to a gene: 8. The V gene's germline CDR1 is SQVTM and CDR2 ANQGSEA. The CDR3 bases are TGCAGCACACCAGGGGGCTTCCACAATGAGCAGTTCTTC. It specifies CSTPGGFHNEQFF.

This clone occurred a few times. The chain carries TRBV2 and TRBJ1-3; tentative D call: TRBD1 (6 bases). With 6 bases removed from V and 8 bases from J, the gap between germline ends came to 23 bases. This CDR3 has 16 residues. Germline CDR1 SNHLY, CDR2 FYNNEI. The CDR3 DNA follows: TGTGCCAGCAGCGCCGGGACAATTACATCCCGACACACCATATATTTT. Amino acids: CASSAGTITSRHTIYF.

This clone was seen a handful of times. This chain joins TRBV29-1 and TRBJ2-7; possible D gene TRBD2, 5 bases. Germline-derived CDR1 and CDR2 are SQVTM and ANQGSEA. V was shortened by 4 bases and J by 5 bases, with 12 bases between the two germline ends. The CDR3 runs 12 residues. The CDR3 DNA is TGCAGCGTTGCGACTAATTACAACGAGCAGTACTTC. It translates to CSVATNYNEQYF.

The count of this clone is one. The chain employs TRBV28 and TRBJ2-7, with D unclear. V was clipped by 5 bases and J by 6 bases, with 14 bases between them. CDR3 length: 13 residues. Germline CDR1 MDHEN, CDR2 SYDVKM. DNA for the CDR3: TGTGCCAGCAGTGGAACGTCGAGATCCGAGCAGTACTTC. Its translation is CASSGTSRSEQYF.

This clone was seen only a few times. The chain couples TRBV18 to TRBJ1-4; D unclear. The length of the CDR3 is 13 residues. Germline CDR1 is KGHSH and CDR2 is LQKENI. V lost 4 bases, J lost 6 bases, and 9 bases lay in between. This CDR3 is CASSHGRDEKLFF. In DNA, the CDR3 is TGTGCCAGCTCACACGGGAGGGATGAAAAACTGTTTTTT.

V and J are TRBV4-1 and TRBJ2-5; no reliable D call. The V and J ends lost 4 bases and 1 base respectively, with 10 bases between them. The CDR3 runs 14 residues. Per germline, CDR1 MGHRA and CDR2 YSYEKL. CDR3 protein: CASSPTPVQETQYF. The CDR3 nucleotides are TGCGCCAGCAGCCCGACACCTGTCCAAGAGACCCAGTACTTC.

The chain links TRBV27 to TRBJ2-1; TRBD2 matches at 9 bases. Germline trimming cut 5 bases from V and 9 bases from J; bases unmatched to any gene: 5. CDR3 length: 13 residues. Germline CDR1 reads MNHEY; CDR2 reads SMNVEV (reference sequence). Written as DNA, the CDR3 is TGTGCCAGCAGTAGTAGCGGGAGCAGTGAGCAGTTCTTC. Translation gives CASSSSGSSEQFF.

This chain links TRBV15 with TRBJ2-5; D might be TRBD2 (6 bases). Trimming pared 2 bases from V and 4 bases from J, leaving 11 bases between. This CDR3 is built from 14 residues. The germline V gene encodes CDR1 LNHNV and CDR2 YYDKDF (reference sequence). The CDR3 sequence is CATSRSSASETQYF. For the CDR3, the DNA is TGTGCCACCAGCAGATCTAGCGCTTCAGAGACCCAGTACTTC. The variable domain in full, completed from reference TRBV15 and TRBJ2-5, reads DAMVIQNPRYQVTQFGKPVTLSCSQTLNHNVMYWYQQKSSQAPKLLFHYYDKDFNNEADTPDNFQSRRPNTSFCFLDIRSPGLGDTAMYLCATSRSSASETQYFGPGTRLLVL.

The V and J genes are TRBV5-1 and TRBJ2-7, with TRBD1 matching 8 bases. CDR3 length: 13 amino acids. With 0 bases clipped from V and 6 bases from J, the junction kept 2 bases outside the gene matches. Looked up from germline, CDR1 is SGHRS and CDR2 is YFSETQ. Here the CDR3 DNA reads TGCGCCAGCAGCTTGGGGACAGGGTCCGAGCAGTACTTC. Protein product: CASSLGTGSEQYF. Based on the CDR3 plus reference TRBV5-1 and TRBJ2-7, the full variable domain is KAGVTQTPRYLIKTRGQQVTLSCSPISGHRSVSWYQQTPGQGLQFLFEYFSETQRNKGNFPGRFSGRQFSNSRSEMNVSTLELGDSALYLCASSLGTGSEQYFGPGTRLTVT.

This clone has a handful of counts. The chain recombines TRBV30 with TRBJ1-5, with 12 bases that match TRBD1. V lost 0 bases and J lost 8; bases outside the gene matches: 8. The CDR3 covers 16 residues. Germline V lookup: CDR1 GTSNPN, CDR2 SVGIG (reference sequence). The CDR3 sequence is CAWSVTGQGARKPQHF. For the CDR3, the DNA is TGTGCCTGGAGTGTAACGGGACAGGGGGCTAGGAAGCCCCAGCATTTT.

This clone was counted a few times. The chain employs TRBV4-3 and TRBJ2-3; D uncertain. The CDR3 has 15 residues. The germline gives CDR1 LGHNA, CDR2 YSLEER. The V and J ends lost 1 base and 0 bases respectively, with 8 bases between them. The chain's CDR3 is CASSQAETSTDTQYF. DNA for the CDR3: TGCGCCAGCAGCCAAGCGGAGACTAGCACAGATACGCAGTATTTT.

The genes are TRBV29-1 and TRBJ2-5; TRBD1 matches at 12 bases. CDR1 and CDR2 (germline): SQVTM, ANQGSEA. After removal of 0 bases from V and 5 bases from J, the junction contained 4 bases not matched to a gene. The CDR3 sequence is 15 residues long. The CDR3, as DNA: TGCAGCGTTGAAGATCGGGACAGGGGGCCGGAGACCCAGTACTTC. This translates into CSVEDRDRGPETQYF.

On this clone itself: Other DNA sequences in this specimen translate into the identical CDR3. The chain employs TRBV25-1 and TRBJ1-1; D gene ambiguous. The CDR3 runs to 13 residues. From germline, CDR1 is MGHDK and CDR2 SYGVNS. V was cut by 4 bases and J by 1 base, with 7 bases left in between. The CDR3 DNA reads TGTGCCAGCAGTGTCGGAGGGAACACTGAAGCTTTCTTT. It codes for CASSVGGNTEAFF.

J is TRBJ2-3 and V is TRBV4-1; D is unresolved. V lost 4 bases and J lost 0, with 5 bases in between. The CDR3 covers 13 residues. Germline-derived CDR1 and CDR2 are MGHRA and YSYEKL. The CDR3 sequence is CASSLTSTDTQYF. In DNA form, the CDR3 reads TGCGCCAGCAGCCTAACTAGCACAGATACGCAGTATTTT.

This clone was counted only a few times. V is TRBV7-2 and J is TRBJ2-7; 7 bases map to TRBD1. The V and J ends lost 5 bases and 0 bases, in that order; junction bases with no gene match: 10. CDR1 is SGHTA, CDR2 FQGNSA, per germline. This CDR3 spans 16 amino acids. CDR3 sequence reads: CASSAHRGWSSYEQYF. The CDR3 coding sequence is TGTGCCAGCAGCGCCCACAGGGGATGGAGCTCCTACGAGCAGTACTTC.

The rearrangement joins TRBV9 to TRBJ1-5; weak D call: TRBD1 (5 bases). This CDR3 is built from 17 residues. In germline, CDR1 is SGDLS, CDR2 YYNGEE. Deletions cut 0 bases from V and 1 base from J, with 14 bases between. In DNA, the CDR3 is TGTGCCAGCAGCGTAGACTCAGGGAGGGGAAGCAATCAGCCCCAGCATTTT. Its protein product is CASSVDSGRGSNQPQHF.

The CDR3 nucleotides read TGCGCCAGCAGCCGGTCCGGGACTAGCGTCTACAATGAGCAGTTCTTC. Protein product: CASSRSGTSVYNEQFF. This rearrangement joins TRBV4-3 to TRBJ2-1, with 10 bases identical to TRBD2. The CDR3 extends over 16 amino acids. Trimming at V came to 4 bases and at J to 3 bases, leaving 6 bases not matched to a gene. Germline V gene sequence: CDR1 LGHNA, CDR2 YSLEER.

The chain couples TRBV7-2 to TRBJ2-5; TRBD1 matches 9 bases. Germline V gene sequence: CDR1 SGHTA, CDR2 FQGNSA. This CDR3 region has 15 residues. V lost 5 bases to trimming and J lost 2 bases; unmatched junction nucleotides: 6. The CDR3 reads CASSAPTGGQETQYF. The CDR3 DNA follows: TGTGCCAGCAGCGCCCCGACAGGGGGGCAAGAGACCCAGTACTTC.

Only one count was recorded for this clone. This chain links TRBV13 with TRBJ1-1; D uncertain. The CDR3 is made up of 11 amino acids. Germline lookup yields CDR1 PRHDT and CDR2 FYEKMQ (reference sequence). V was cut by 0 bases and J by 10 bases, with 6 bases left in between. CDR3 in DNA: TGTGCCAGCAGCTTAGGGCAGATAGCTTTCTTT. It encodes CASSLGQIAFF.

V usage is TRBV28 and J usage is TRBJ2-5; tentatively, D is TRBD2 (5 bases). The germline V and J ends were trimmed by 5 bases and 0 bases, with 10 bases remaining between them. The CDR3 runs to 14 residues. Germline CDR1 MDHEN, CDR2 SYDVKM. The CDR3 loop reads CASSLGEYQETQYF. The CDR3 DNA is TGTGCCAGCAGTCTTGGGGAGTACCAAGAGACCCAGTACTTC.

The chain is built from TRBV7-9 and TRBJ1-3; no reliable D call. CDR1 and CDR2 from the germline V gene are SEHNR and FQNEAQ (reference sequence). V gave up 0 bases and J gave up 1 base, with 10 bases separating them. CDR3 length: 16 amino acids. The CDR3 sequence is CASSLAGLLSGNTIYF. CDR3 nucleotide sequence: TGTGCCAGCAGCTTAGCAGGTCTATTATCTGGAAACACCATATATTTT. Full variable domain (rest looked up from reference TRBV7-9 and TRBJ1-3): DTGVSQNPRHKITKRGQNVTFRCDPISEHNRLYWYRQTLGQGPEFLTYFQNEAQLEKSRLLSDRFSAERPKGSFSTLEIQRTEQGDSAMYLCASSLAGLLSGNTIYFGEGSWLTVV.

V gene TRBV7-2 combines with J gene TRBJ1-2; weak D call: TRBD1 (6 bases). V was clipped by 5 bases and J by 6 bases, with 16 bases between them. This CDR3 spans 14 amino acids. Per germline, CDR1 SGHTA and CDR2 FQGNSA. The CDR3, as DNA: TGTGCCAGCAGCAAGCCCGGGACATACCATGGCTACACCTTC. Its protein is CASSKPGTYHGYTF.

The rearrangement uses TRBV6-5 and TRBJ2-1; D not resolved. Germline CDR1 MNHEY, CDR2 SVGAGI. Trimming took off 6 bases at V and 4 bases at J, with 7 bases between the two ends. The CDR3 covers 12 residues. CDR3: CASRTYYNEQFF. CDR3 sequence (DNA): TGTGCCAGCAGAACTTATTACAATGAGCAGTTCTTC.

As concerns this clone: An end of the junction differs from the germline gene, which may be a read error. In the same sample, other DNA sequences code for this CDR3. CDR3 sequence: CSAGETQYF. The CDR3 DNA is TGCAGTGCTGGAGAGACCCAGTACTTC. The chain has TRBV20-1 and TRBJ2-5; D uncertain. Germline loops: CDR1 DFQATT, CDR2 SNEGSKA (reference sequence). The length of the CDR3 is 9 residues.